The TCR beta chain described here comes from a study of spatial heterogeneity in lung cancer. CDR1 is SGDLS and CDR2 is YYNGEE in the germline V gene. Trimming stripped 1 base from V and 4 bases from J, with 11 bases between. The CDR3 sequence is 14 residues long. In its sample, this clonotype was seen once. Stated time point: sample taken at primary tumor resection. Unsorted tumor, nontumor lung tissue or cryopreserved PBMC supplied the whole RNA. One entry per CDR3 protein results from TCRdb running MiXCR on the 5' RACE reads. Of tens of thousands of distinct CDR3 sequences listed, under 25% are singletons.

The receptor's source is a male donor with early-stage non-small cell lung cancer. The source material was PBMCs, sampled at surgery. The rearrangement joins TRBV9 to TRBJ1-1; maybe TRBD1 (6 bases). CDR3 nucleotide sequence: TGTGCCAGCAGCGTAAGACAGGAAGGCACTGAAGCTTTCTTT. Protein sequence: CASSVRQEGTEAFF.